This T cell receptor beta chain was captured in a study of T cell repertoires in cytomegalovirus infection. General observations from the study: Carriers of CMV plus the relevant HLA were identified by cumulative public TCR beta family frequency.

To note about this clonotype: Its antigen remains unidentified.

MiXCR was run by TCRdb on the reads, yielding one entry per CDR3 protein. The repertoire holds 550,000 to 700,000 distinct CDR3 sequences, with approximately 40% as singletons. The germline V gene has CDR1 DFQATT and CDR2 SNEGSKA (reference sequence). This CDR3 is 14 amino acids long. The V gene end was trimmed by 6 bases and the J gene end by 5 bases; junction bases not matched to a gene: 9. The material sequenced was cultured PBMCs, taken from culture after CMV antigen stimulation. The receptor was derived from a human donor in good health (CMV status not recorded). Some clones in this sample may be carry-over from other donors' samples. The chain joins TRBV20-1 to TRBJ1-1; the match to TRBD1 covers 10 bases. As DNA, the CDR3 is TGCAGTGCCAGACAGGGGGCCGGTGGTACTGAAGCTTTCTTT. It encodes CSARQGAGGTEAFF.